This TCR beta chain was documented in a study of post-analysis software for immune sequencing data. Findings and caveats of the study: Multiple sclerosis was associated with a significant reduction in normalized Chao1 diversity relative to controls. With F measure, samples from one preparation batch clustered together strongly. Comparison of patients with controls showed five TRBV segments more frequent in patients, TRBV5-6, TRBV5-1 and TRBV20-1 among them.

TCR beta cDNA libraries included unique molecular identifiers. TCRdb independently ran MiXCR on the PCR reads; one entry per CDR3 protein. The sample lists around 400,000 distinct CDR3 sequences, around a third seen once, with 10% to 15% in the top ten. The CDR3 sequence is 15 residues long. The V gene lost 0 bases and the J gene lost 2 bases, with 11 bases spanning the gap. CDR1 is DFQATT and CDR2 is SNEGSKA in the germline V gene (reference sequence). This clonotype turned up a few times. Its antigen is still unknown. V gene TRBV20-1 combines with J gene TRBJ1-5, with D maybe TRBD1 (5 bases). Sequenced sample: blood. This sequence originates from a girl between 5 and 17 years old with multiple sclerosis. The CDR3, as DNA: TGCAGTGCTAGAGATTGGCAGGGAGGCAATCAGCCCCAGCATTTT. This translates into CSARDWQGGNQPQHF.